Below are 23 T cell receptor beta chains sequenced from a single sample in a study of T-cell memory formation after mild COVID-19. TCRdb fed the 5' RACE reads into MiXCR, producing one record per CDR3 protein. The sample shows under 650,000 distinct CDR3 sequences, around 17% of them seen only once. The specimen sequenced was PBMCs or a T cell subset sorted from them (not recorded which). The receptors stem from an adult woman who had mild COVID-19 (a few samples of this study predate the infection). Cell type and time point are not known.

This clonotype was seen repeatedly, ten times or more. The V call is TRBV14, the J call TRBJ2-4; 9 positions match TRBD1. Trimming cost V 5 bases and J 14 bases; bases outside gene matches: 13. Germline loops: CDR1 SGHDN, CDR2 FVKESK. CDR3 length: 14 amino acids. In DNA form, the CDR3 reads TGTGCCAGCAGCGCTCCGGGACAGGGTGCCAGGGAGTACTTC. Its translation: CASSAPGQGAREYF. The variable domain in full, with the rest retrieved from reference TRBV14 and TRBJ2-4, is EAGVTQFPSHSVIEKGQTVTLRCDPISGHDNLYWYRRVMGKEIKFLLHFVKESKQDESGMPNNRFLAERTGGTYSTLKVQPAELEDSGVYFCASSAPGQGAREYFGAGTRLSVL.

The table lists this clonotype with a few counts. The rearrangement uses TRBV7-8 and TRBJ1-5; D might be TRBD1 (5 bases). The CDR3 contains 14 residues. V was trimmed by 2 bases and J by 5 bases, leaving 10 bases between them. Germline V gene lookup returns CDR1 SGHVS and CDR2 FQNEAQ. CDR3 protein: CASSLMGPDQPQHF. The DNA of the CDR3 is TGTGCCAGCAGCTTAATGGGGCCAGATCAGCCCCAGCATTTT.

The rearrangement joins TRBV6-1 to TRBJ2-2, with D possibly being TRBD2 (6 bases). The V end lost 5 bases, the J end lost 4 bases, and 17 bases lay between the germline ends. Germline V CDR1 and CDR2: MNHNS, SASEGT. CDR3 length: 16 amino acids. The CDR3 protein is CASSPGGAEATGELFF. CDR3 coding DNA: TGTGCCAGCAGTCCCGGGGGAGCGGAGGCCACCGGGGAGCTGTTTTTT.

The chain carries TRBV4-3 and TRBJ2-2, with D tentatively TRBD2 (5 bases). The CDR3 is 15 amino acids. Trimming took off 0 bases at V and 5 bases at J, with 10 bases between the two ends. Germline-derived CDR1 and CDR2 are LGHNA and YSLEER. The CDR3 loop is CASSQDRTGTGELFF. The CDR3 DNA reads TGCGCCAGCAGCCAAGATCGGACGGGAACCGGGGAGCTGTTTTTT.

This clonotype was counted a few times. The chain is built from TRBV3-1 and TRBJ2-1; 8 bases fit TRBD2. Looked up from germline, CDR1 is LGHDT and CDR2 is YNNKEL (reference sequence). The CDR3 covers 16 residues. With V trimmed by 2 bases and J by 1 base, 4 bases remained unmatched. The DNA for the CDR3 is TGTGCCAGCAGCCAAAGTGGACTAGCATCCTACAATGAGCAGTTCTTC. Translating gives CASSQSGLASYNEQFF.

This clonotype was detected a few times. V usage is TRBV24-1 and J usage is TRBJ2-5; TRBD2 matches at 15 bases. CDR1 and CDR2 from the germline V gene are KGHDR and SFDVKD. The junction had 2 bases not matched to a gene; V was cut back by 3 bases and J by 4 bases. The CDR3 has 16 residues. This chain's CDR3 is CATSDRTSGRGETQYF. Here the CDR3 DNA reads TGTGCCACCAGTGATCGGACTAGCGGGAGGGGAGAGACCCAGTACTTC.

Only a few counts were recorded for this clonotype. V is TRBV20-1 and J is TRBJ2-7, with 7 positions matching TRBD1. J was trimmed by 4 bases and V by 0 bases; bases with no gene match: 6. CDR3 size: 14 residues. Germline V gene lookup returns CDR1 DFQATT and CDR2 SNEGSKA (reference sequence). DNA of the CDR3: TGCAGTGCTAGAGAAAACCCACAGGGGTACGAGCAGTACTTC. It codes for CSARENPQGYEQYF.

This clonotype occurred a few times. This chain joins TRBV28 and TRBJ2-1; 7 bases match TRBD2. CDR1 is MDHEN and CDR2 is SYDVKM in the germline V gene. The CDR3 contains 13 residues. Unmatched junction bases numbered 6, after V lost 2 bases and J lost 11 bases. CDR3 DNA sequence: TGTGCCAGCAGTTTAAGTGGACTAGTCAAGCAGTTCTTC. Translated, it gives CASSLSGLVKQFF.

Ten or more counts support this clonotype. CDR3 protein: CASSSDRDTEAFF. The DNA of the CDR3 is TGTGCCAGCAGCTCCGACAGGGATACTGAAGCTTTCTTT. V and J are TRBV5-5 and TRBJ1-1; 7 positions agree with TRBD1. CDR3 length: 13 amino acids. Trimming removed 3 bases from V and 5 bases from J; junction bases left unmatched: 4. Looked up from germline, CDR1 is SGHKS and CDR2 is YYEKEE (reference sequence).

This clonotype was detected many times. The chain couples TRBV18 to TRBJ2-1; a possible D gene is TRBD2 (5 bases). The CDR3 spans 13 residues. Trimming took 8 bases from V and 2 from J, leaving 10 bases between them. From germline, CDR1 is KGHSH and CDR2 LQKENI. In DNA, the CDR3 is TGTGCCAGCAGCCCCGGGACCTACAATGAGCAGTTCTTC. This codes for CASSPGTYNEQFF.

In this sample, this clonotype turned up a few times. The V and J genes are TRBV7-3 and TRBJ2-1; 8 bases fit TRBD2. The length of the CDR3 is 14 residues. The germline V gene has CDR1 SGHTA and CDR2 FQGTGA. Trimming took 3 bases from V and 6 from J; bases not matched to a gene: 4. This chain's CDR3 is CASSFDGGANEQFF. CDR3 nucleotides: TGTGCCAGCAGCTTTGACGGGGGGGCCAATGAGCAGTTCTTC.

The genes are TRBV12-3 or TRBV12-4 and TRBJ2-4; maybe TRBD1 (5 bases). This CDR3 is 15 amino acids long. V lost 7 bases to trimming and J lost 1 base, with 14 bases between them. The CDR3 region is CASTQGGKAKNIQYF. CDR3 bases: TGTGCCAGCACCCAGGGTGGGAAGGCCAAAAACATTCAGTACTTC.

This rearrangement joins TRBV30 to TRBJ2-2; 8 positions match TRBD1. The CDR3 contains 13 residues. In germline, CDR1 is GTSNPN, CDR2 SVGIG (reference sequence). The trim removed 2 bases at V and 6 bases at J, leaving 2 bases unmatched. Here the CDR3 DNA reads TGTGCCTGGAGTACACAGGGGGCCGGGGAGCTGTTTTTT. It is translated as CAWSTQGAGELFF.

This clonotype appeared a few times. The chain links TRBV12-3 or TRBV12-4 to TRBJ2-3; no clear D. The V and J ends lost 3 bases and 4 bases respectively, with 11 bases between them. This CDR3 region has 14 residues. CDR3 in DNA: TGTGCCAGCAGTTTGAGGAGAGGAGCAGATACGCAGTATTTT. Protein sequence: CASSLRRGADTQYF.

This clonotype was found once. The chain combines TRBV18 with TRBJ2-5; 8 bases are a match to TRBD2. CDR1 is KGHSH, CDR2 LQKENI, per germline. Losses at the gene ends were 3 bases for V and 2 bases for J; bases not matched to a gene: 5. There are 15 residues in the CDR3. CDR3 residues: CASSPERGLQETQYF. The CDR3 DNA is TGTGCCAGCTCACCTGAGCGGGGGTTACAAGAGACCCAGTACTTC.

CDR3 protein: CASIQTRGGLSNQPQHF. In DNA, the CDR3 is TGTGCCAGCATCCAAACCCGGGGAGGTCTTAGCAATCAGCCCCAGCATTTT. This chain uses TRBV5-8 with TRBJ1-5, with D unclear. The CDR3 sequence is 17 residues long. The germline gives CDR1 SGHTS, CDR2 YDEGEE. Trimming took off 6 bases at V and 0 bases at J, with 19 bases between the two ends.

This clonotype was seen a handful of times. The rearrangement uses TRBV7-9 and TRBJ2-1; 8 nucleotides align to TRBD2. There are 15 residues in the CDR3. Germline V gene sequence: CDR1 SEHNR, CDR2 FQNEAQ (reference sequence). With 5 bases clipped from V and 3 bases from J, the junction kept 6 bases outside the gene matches. CDR3 region: CASSPRGENYNEQFF. In nucleotides, the CDR3 is TGTGCCAGCAGCCCGCGGGGGGAGAACTACAATGAGCAGTTCTTC.

The table lists this clonotype with a few counts. The rearrangement links TRBV24-1 to TRBJ2-3; TRBD2 aligns across 7 bases. The CDR3 sequence is 16 residues long. Losses at the gene ends were 4 bases for V and 5 bases for J; bases not matched to a gene: 11. Germline loops: CDR1 KGHDR, CDR2 SFDVKD. The CDR3 spells CATSEWSSGPGDTQYF. Here the CDR3 DNA reads TGTGCCACCAGTGAATGGTCTAGCGGCCCGGGAGATACGCAGTATTTT.

This rearrangement joins TRBV4-1 to TRBJ2-7; 14 bases line up with TRBD2. This CDR3 region has 15 residues. V trimming: 5 bases; J trimming: 7 bases; junction bases outside the gene matches: 7. Looked up from germline, CDR1 is MGHRA and CDR2 is YSYEKL. In nucleotides, the CDR3 is TGCGCCAGCAGCGATCGACTAGCGGGGGGGCGGGAGCAGTACTTC. Residues: CASSDRLAGGREQYF.

The chain links TRBV4-3 to TRBJ1-2, with 7 nucleotides matching TRBD1. Germline V CDR1 and CDR2: LGHNA, YSLEER. The CDR3 spans 14 residues. V was clipped by 4 bases and J by 6 bases; unmatched bases: 8. CDR3 DNA: TGCGCCAGCAGCCCCCAGACAGGGTCAAATGGCTACACCTTC. Its protein is CASSPQTGSNGYTF.

This rearrangement joins TRBV19 to TRBJ2-5, with D unresolved. This CDR3 spans 14 amino acids. V lost 0 bases and J lost 7, with 12 bases in between. Germline-derived CDR1 and CDR2 are LNHDA and SQIVND (reference sequence). The CDR3 protein is CASSIDLSAGTQYF. The CDR3 DNA reads TGTGCCAGTAGTATAGATCTCTCGGCTGGGACCCAGTACTTC.

The chain combines TRBV19 with TRBJ1-3; TRBD1 might be the D (5 bases). Trimming removed 3 bases from V and 2 bases from J, with 11 bases in between. Germline V gene lookup returns CDR1 LNHDA and CDR2 SQIVND (reference sequence). This CDR3 region has 15 residues. CDR3 bases: TGTGCCAGTAGTATCTCTCCGGGGGCTGGAAACACCATATATTTT. Translation: CASSISPGAGNTIYF.

V usage is TRBV5-1 and J usage is TRBJ2-1; TRBD1 might be the D (6 bases). Germline-derived CDR1 and CDR2 are SGHRS and YFSETQ. The ends were cut back, 3 bases at V and 5 bases at J, with 12 bases in the middle. The CDR3 consists of 14 residues. This chain's CDR3 is CASSSWDTHNEQFF. The CDR3 DNA follows: TGCGCCAGCAGCTCGTGGGACACGCACAATGAGCAGTTCTTC.